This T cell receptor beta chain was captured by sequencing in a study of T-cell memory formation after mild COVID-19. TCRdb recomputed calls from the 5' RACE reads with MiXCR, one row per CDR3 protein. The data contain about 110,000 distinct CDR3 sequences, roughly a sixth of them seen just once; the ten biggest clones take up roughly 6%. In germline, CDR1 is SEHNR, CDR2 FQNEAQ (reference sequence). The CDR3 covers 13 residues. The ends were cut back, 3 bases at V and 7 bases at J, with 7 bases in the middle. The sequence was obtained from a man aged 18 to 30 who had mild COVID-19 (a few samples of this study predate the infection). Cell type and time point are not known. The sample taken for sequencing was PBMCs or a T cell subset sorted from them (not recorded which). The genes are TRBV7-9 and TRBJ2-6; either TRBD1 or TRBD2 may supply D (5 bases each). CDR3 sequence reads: CASSLGTANVLTF. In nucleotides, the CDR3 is TGTGCCAGCAGCTTGGGGACCGCCAACGTCCTGACTTTC.